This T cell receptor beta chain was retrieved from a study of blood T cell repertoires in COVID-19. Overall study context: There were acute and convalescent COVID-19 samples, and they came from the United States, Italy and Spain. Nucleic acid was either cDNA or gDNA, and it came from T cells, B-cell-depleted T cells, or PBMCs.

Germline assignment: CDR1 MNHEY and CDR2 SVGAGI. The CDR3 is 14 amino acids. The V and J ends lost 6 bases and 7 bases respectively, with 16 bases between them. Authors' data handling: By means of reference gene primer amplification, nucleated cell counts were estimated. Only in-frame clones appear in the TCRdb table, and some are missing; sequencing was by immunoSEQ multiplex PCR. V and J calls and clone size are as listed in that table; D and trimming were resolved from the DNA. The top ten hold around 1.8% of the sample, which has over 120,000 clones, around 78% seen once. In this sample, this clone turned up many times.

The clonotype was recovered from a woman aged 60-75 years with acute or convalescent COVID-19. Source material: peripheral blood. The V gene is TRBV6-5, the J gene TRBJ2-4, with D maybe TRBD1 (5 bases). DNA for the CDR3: TGTGCCAGCAGGGGGCAGGGTTTATCGAACATTCAGTACTTC. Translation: CASRGQGLSNIQYF.